This TCR beta chain was captured in a study of TIL therapy for anti-PD-1-resistant metastatic lung cancer. Study-level information: Median patient age was 54, ranging about 38-75 years. Most patients had lung adenocarcinoma.

The CDR3 consists of 20 residues. Per germline, CDR1 LNHDA and CDR2 SQIVND (reference sequence). Losses at the gene ends were 3 bases for V and 0 bases for J; bases not matched to a gene: 10. The libraries were made with immunoSEQ v3. Sequenced by immunoSEQ multiplex PCR; TCRdb stores in-frame clones only, minus some. The profile covers around 33,000 clones, with 74% appearing a single time and about 3% taken by the ten largest. Described time point: pre-treatment sample, taken before nivolumab and TIL therapy. Adults with stage 4 NSCLC were enrolled in a phase I trial. The material was blood, obtained at baseline. The TCR sequence derives from a woman aged 30 to 85 with non-small cell lung cancer. This chain uses TRBV19 with TRBJ2-2, with 13 bases lining up with TRBD2. CDR3 DNA: TGTGCCAGTAGTATCGGGGGACTAGCGGGATTTATTTCGAACACCGGGGAGCTGTTTTTT. Residues: CASSIGGLAGFISNTGELFF.